The following is a T cell receptor (beta chain) sequence with its context. Its antigen remains unidentified. This is likely a read error, given that the CDR3 carries no conserved phenylalanine or tryptophan at its end. This sample is part of a study of T cells in Graves' hyperthyroidism and ophthalmopathy. Study background: The blood sample was taken at first diagnosis, before treatment began.

Amplification yielded TCR beta CDR3 regions, with RNA transcripts as the source. A set of HTBI primers served as the primers for a first-round RT-PCR of the TCR CDR3. MiXCR, run by TCRdb on the multiplex PCR reads, gives a single entry per CDR3 protein. The table lists hundreds of thousands of distinct CDR3 sequences, roughly 40% of them singletons. Overall study results and limits: Blood also carried most thyroid clonotypes expanded above 0.001.

The origin of this receptor is a man younger than 35 with Graves' hyperthyroidism. Sample: blood.

The CDR3 nucleotides read TGTGCCAGCAGCCGCTGGACCCGAAAATCGAATTCACCCCTCCACCTT. Protein: CASSRWTRKSNSPLHL. The chain uses TRBV12-3 or TRBV12-4 and TRBJ1-6; no clear D. There are 16 residues in the CDR3. Between the trimmed V and J ends, which lost 6 bases and 7 bases, there was a span of 19 bases.